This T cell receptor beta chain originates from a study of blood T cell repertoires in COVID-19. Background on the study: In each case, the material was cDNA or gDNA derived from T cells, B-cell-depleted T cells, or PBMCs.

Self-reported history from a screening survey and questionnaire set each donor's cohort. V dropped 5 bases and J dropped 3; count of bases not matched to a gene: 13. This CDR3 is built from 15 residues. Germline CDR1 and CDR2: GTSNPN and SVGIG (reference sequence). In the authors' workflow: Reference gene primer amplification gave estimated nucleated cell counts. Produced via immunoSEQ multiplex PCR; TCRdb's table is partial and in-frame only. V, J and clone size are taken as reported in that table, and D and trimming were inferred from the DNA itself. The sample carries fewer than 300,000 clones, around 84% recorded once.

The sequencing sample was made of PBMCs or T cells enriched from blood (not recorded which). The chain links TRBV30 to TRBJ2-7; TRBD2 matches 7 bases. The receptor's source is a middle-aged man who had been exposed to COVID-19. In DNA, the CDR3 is TGTGCCTGGGGCAGAACCGGGACTAAGTTCTACGAGCAGTACTTC. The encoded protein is CAWGRTGTKFYEQYF.